This TCR beta chain stems from a study of identifying expanded T cells in peripheral blood. General observations from the study: Clone count variance between roughly 2-week samples rose with total template count. About 1.2 clones differed between technical replicates, versus roughly 16 and 20 over time.

Assay used: immunoSEQ multiplex PCR; TCRdb lists only in-frame clones, some missing. The profile shows some 72,000 clones, roughly 90% of them singletons. Collection occurred without any documented infections or immune events in donors. The CDR3 has 15 residues. Unmatched junction bases numbered 8, after V lost 6 bases and J lost 5 bases. Germline CDR1 and CDR2: SEHNR and FQNEAQ (reference sequence). A word on this clone: Its antigen is unidentified.

The chain links TRBV7-9 to TRBJ2-7; the match to TRBD1 covers 12 bases. The sample consisted of blood. This receptor was taken from a person aged 18-69 years in good health. For the CDR3, the DNA is TGTGCCAGCAGTAGAGGGACAGGGGGCTTCGACGAGCAGTACTTC. Residues: CASSRGTGGFDEQYF.